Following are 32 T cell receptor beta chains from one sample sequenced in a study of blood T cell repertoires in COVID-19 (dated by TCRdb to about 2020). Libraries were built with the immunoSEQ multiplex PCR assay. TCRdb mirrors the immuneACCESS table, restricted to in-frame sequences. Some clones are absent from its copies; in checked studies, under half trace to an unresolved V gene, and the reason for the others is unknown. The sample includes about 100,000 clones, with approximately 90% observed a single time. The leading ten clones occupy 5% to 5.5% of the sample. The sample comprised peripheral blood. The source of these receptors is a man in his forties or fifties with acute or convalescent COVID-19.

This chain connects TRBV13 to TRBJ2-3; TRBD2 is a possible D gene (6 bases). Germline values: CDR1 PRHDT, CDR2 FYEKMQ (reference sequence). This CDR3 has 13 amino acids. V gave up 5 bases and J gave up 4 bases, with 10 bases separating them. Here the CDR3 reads CASSKTSSDTQYF. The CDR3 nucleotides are TGTGCCAGCAGCAAAACTAGCTCAGATACGCAGTATTTT.

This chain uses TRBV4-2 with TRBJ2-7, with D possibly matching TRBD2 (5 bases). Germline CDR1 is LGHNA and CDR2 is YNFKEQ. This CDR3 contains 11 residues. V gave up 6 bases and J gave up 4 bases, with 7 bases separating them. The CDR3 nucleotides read TGTGCCAGCAGAGGAGGATACGAGCAGTACTTC. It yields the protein CASRGGYEQYF.

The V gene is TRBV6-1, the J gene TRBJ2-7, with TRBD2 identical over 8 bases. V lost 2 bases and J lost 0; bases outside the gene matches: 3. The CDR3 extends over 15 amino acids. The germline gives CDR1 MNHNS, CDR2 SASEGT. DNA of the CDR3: TGTGCCAGCAGTGAAACGGGAGGGAGCTCCTACGAGCAGTACTTC. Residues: CASSETGGSSYEQYF.

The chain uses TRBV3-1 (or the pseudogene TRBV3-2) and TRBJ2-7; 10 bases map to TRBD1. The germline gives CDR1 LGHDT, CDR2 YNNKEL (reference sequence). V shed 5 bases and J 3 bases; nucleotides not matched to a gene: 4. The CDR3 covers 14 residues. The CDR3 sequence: CASSAGQGYYEQYF. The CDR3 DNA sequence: TGTGCCAGCAGCGCGGGACAGGGGTACTACGAGCAGTACTTC.

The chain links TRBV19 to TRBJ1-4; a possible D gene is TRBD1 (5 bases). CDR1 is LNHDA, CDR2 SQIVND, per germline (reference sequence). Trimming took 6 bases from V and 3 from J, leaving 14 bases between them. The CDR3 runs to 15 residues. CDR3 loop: CASRKYRDSNEKLFF. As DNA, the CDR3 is TGTGCCAGTAGAAAATACCGGGACTCTAATGAAAAACTGTTTTTT.

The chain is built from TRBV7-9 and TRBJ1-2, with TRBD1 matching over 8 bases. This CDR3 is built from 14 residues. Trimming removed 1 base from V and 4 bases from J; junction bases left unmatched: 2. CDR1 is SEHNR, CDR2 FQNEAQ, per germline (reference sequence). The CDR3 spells CASSLEGQVYGYTF. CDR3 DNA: TGTGCCAGCAGCTTAGAGGGACAGGTCTATGGCTACACCTTC.

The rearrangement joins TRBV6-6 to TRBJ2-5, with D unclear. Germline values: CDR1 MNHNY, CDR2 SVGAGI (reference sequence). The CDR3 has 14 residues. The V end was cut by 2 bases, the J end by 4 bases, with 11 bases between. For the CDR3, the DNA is TGTGCCAGCAGTTACGGTCCACAGCTAGAGACCCAGTACTTC. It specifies CASSYGPQLETQYF.

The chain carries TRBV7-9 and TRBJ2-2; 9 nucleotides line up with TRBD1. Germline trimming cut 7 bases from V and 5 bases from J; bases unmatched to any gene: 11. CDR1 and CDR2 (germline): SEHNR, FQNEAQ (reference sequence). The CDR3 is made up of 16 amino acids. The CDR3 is CASTKRQGGWTGELFF. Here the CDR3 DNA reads TGTGCCAGCACCAAACGACAGGGGGGATGGACCGGGGAGCTGTTTTTT. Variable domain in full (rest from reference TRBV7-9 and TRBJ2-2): DTGVSQNPRHKITKRGQNVTFRCDPISEHNRLYWYRQTLGQGPEFLTYFQNEAQLEKSRLLSDRFSAERPKGSFSTLEIQRTEQGDSAMYLCASTKRQGGWTGELFFGEGSRLTVL.

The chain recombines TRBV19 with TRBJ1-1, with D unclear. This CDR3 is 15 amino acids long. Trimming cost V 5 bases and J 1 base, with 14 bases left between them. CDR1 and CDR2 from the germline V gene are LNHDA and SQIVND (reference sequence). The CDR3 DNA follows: TGTGCCAGTAGTTTCACCGCGGCATCGAACACTGAAGCTTTCTTT. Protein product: CASSFTAASNTEAFF.

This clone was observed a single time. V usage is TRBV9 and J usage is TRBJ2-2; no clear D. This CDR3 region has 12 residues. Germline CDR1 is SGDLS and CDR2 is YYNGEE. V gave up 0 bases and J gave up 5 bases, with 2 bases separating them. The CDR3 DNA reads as TGTGCCAGCAGCGTAGCTACCGGGGAGCTGTTTTTT. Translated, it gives CASSVATGELFF.

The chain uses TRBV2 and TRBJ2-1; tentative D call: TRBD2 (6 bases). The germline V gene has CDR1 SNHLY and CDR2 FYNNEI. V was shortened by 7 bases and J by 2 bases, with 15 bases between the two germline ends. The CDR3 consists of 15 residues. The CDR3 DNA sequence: TGTGCCAGCACTCTTAGCGGCCCTACCTACAATGAGCAGTTCTTC. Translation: CASTLSGPTYNEQFF. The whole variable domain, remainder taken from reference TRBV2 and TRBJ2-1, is EPEVTQTPSHQVTQMGQEVILRCVPISNHLYFYWYRQILGQKVEFLVSFYNNEISEKSEIFDDQFSVERPDGSNFTLKIRSTKLEDSAMYFCASTLSGPTYNEQFFGPGTRLTVL.

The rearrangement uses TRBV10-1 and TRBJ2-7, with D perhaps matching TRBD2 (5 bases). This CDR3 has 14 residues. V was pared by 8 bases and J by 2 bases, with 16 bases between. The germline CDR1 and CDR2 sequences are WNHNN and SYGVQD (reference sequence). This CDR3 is CASGPGRAPYEQYF. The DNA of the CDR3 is TGCGCCAGCGGACCGGGGAGAGCCCCCTACGAGCAGTACTTC.

For the CDR3, the DNA is TGCGCCAGCAGCTTGCGCGGAACAACTAATGAAAAACTGTTTTTT. This gives the protein CASSLRGTTNEKLFF. The chain is built from TRBV5-1 and TRBJ1-4; D remains unclear. This CDR3 has 15 amino acids. The germline V and J ends were trimmed by 1 base and 0 bases, with 7 bases remaining between them. CDR1 is SGHRS, CDR2 YFSETQ, per germline.

The CDR3 protein is CASSDPIGTGGNTIYF. The CDR3 nucleotides read TGCGCCAGCAGTGATCCAATCGGGACAGGGGGAAACACCATATATTTT. The chain joins TRBV10-2 to TRBJ1-3; 9 bases are a match to TRBD1. The trim removed 3 bases at V and 4 bases at J, leaving 7 bases unmatched. This CDR3 contains 16 residues. From germline, CDR1 is WSHSY and CDR2 SAAADI.

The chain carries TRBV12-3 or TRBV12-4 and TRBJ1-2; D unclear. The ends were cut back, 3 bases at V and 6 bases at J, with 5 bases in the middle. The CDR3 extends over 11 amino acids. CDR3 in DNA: TGTGCCAGCAGTTTCGAGAATGGCTACACCTTC. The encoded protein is CASSFENGYTF.

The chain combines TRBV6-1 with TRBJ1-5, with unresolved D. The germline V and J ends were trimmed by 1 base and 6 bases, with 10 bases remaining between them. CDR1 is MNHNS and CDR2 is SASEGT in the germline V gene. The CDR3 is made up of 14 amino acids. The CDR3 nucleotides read TGTGCCAGCAGTGAAGTGGGCGTCAGTCAGCCCCAGCATTTT. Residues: CASSEVGVSQPQHF.

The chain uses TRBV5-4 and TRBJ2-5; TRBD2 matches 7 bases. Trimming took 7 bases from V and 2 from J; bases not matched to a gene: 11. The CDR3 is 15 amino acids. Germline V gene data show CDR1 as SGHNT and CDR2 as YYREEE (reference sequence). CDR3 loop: CASASASGIQETQYF. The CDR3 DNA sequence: TGTGCCAGCGCATCGGCTAGCGGAATACAAGAGACCCAGTACTTC.

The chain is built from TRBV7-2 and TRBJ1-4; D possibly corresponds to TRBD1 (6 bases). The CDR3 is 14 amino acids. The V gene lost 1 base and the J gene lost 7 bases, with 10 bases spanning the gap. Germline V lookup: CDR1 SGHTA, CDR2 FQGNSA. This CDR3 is CASSLDGRGEKLFF. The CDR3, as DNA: TGTGCCAGCAGCTTAGACGGCAGGGGTGAAAAACTGTTTTTT.

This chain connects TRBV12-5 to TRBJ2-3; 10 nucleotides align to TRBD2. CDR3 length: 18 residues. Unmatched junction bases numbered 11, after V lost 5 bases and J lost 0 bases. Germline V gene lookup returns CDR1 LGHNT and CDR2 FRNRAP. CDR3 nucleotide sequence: TGTGCTAGTGGTCCCGGAGGGACTAGCGCGCCTAGCACAGATACGCAGTATTTT. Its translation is CASGPGGTSAPSTDTQYF. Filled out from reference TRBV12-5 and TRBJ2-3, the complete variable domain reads DARVTQTPRHKVTEMGQEVTMRCQPILGHNTVFWYRQTMMQGLELLAYFRNRAPLDDSGMPKDRFSAEMPDATLATLKIQPSEPRDSAVYFCASGPGGTSAPSTDTQYFGPGTRLTVL.

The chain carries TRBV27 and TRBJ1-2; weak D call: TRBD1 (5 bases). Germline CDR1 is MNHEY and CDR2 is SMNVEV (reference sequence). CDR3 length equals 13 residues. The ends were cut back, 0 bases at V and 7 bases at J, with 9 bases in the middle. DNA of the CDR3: TGTGCCAGCAGTTTATCCCAGGGTGGTGGCTACACCTTC. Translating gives CASSLSQGGGYTF.

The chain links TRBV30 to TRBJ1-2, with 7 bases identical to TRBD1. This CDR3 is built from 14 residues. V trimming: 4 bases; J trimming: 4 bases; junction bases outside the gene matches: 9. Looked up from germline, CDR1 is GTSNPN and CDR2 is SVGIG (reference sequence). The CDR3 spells CAWKPAGTAYGYTF. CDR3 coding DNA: TGTGCCTGGAAGCCCGCCGGGACAGCCTATGGCTACACCTTC.

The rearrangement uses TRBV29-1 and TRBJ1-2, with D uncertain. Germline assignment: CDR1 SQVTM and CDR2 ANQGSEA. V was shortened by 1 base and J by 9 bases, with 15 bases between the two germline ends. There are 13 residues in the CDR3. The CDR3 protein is CSVEGLYEGSYTF. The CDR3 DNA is TGCAGCGTTGAAGGGCTGTACGAGGGTAGCTACACCTTC.

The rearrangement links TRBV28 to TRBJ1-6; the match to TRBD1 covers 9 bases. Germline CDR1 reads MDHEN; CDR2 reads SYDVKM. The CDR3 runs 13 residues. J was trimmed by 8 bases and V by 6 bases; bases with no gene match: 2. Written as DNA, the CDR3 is TGTGCCAGCAGGGGACAGGGTGATTCACCCCTCCACTTT. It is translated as CASRGQGDSPLHF.

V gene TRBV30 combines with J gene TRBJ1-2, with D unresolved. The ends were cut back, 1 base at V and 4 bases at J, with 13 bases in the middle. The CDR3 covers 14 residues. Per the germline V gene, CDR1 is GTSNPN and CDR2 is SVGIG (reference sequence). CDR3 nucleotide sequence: TGTGCCTGGAGTGAGGATCGAGGAGCCTATGGCTACACCTTC. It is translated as CAWSEDRGAYGYTF. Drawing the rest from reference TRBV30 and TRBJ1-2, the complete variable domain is SQTIHQWPATLVQPVGSPLSLECTVEGTSNPNLYWYRQAAGRGLQLLFYSVGIGQISSEVPQNLSASRPQDRQFILSSKKLLLSDSGFYLCAWSEDRGAYGYTFGSGTRLTVV.

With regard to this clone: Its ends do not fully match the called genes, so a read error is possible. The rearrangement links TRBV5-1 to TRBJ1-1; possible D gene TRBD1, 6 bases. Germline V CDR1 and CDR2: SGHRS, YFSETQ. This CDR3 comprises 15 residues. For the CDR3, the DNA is TGCGTCAGCACCCCGGACAGTAGGGCAAACACTGAAGCTTTCTTT. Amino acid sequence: CVSTPDSRANTEAFF.

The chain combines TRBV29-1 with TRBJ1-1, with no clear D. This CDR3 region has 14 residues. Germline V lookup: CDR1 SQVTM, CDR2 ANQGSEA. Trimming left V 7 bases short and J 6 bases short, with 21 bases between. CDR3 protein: CSGVSDVLGAEAFF. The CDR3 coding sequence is TGCAGCGGGGTGTCCGATGTTCTCGGGGCTGAAGCTTTCTTT.

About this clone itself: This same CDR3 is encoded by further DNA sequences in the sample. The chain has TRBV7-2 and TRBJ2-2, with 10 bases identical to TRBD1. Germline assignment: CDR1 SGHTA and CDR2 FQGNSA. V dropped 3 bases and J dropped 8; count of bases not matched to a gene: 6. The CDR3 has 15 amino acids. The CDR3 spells CASSLGQGIGGELFF. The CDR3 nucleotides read TGTGCCAGCAGCTTGGGACAGGGGATTGGTGGGGAGCTGTTTTTT. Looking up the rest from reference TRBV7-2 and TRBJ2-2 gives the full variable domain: GAGVSQSPSNKVTEKGKDVELRCDPISGHTALYWYRQSLGQGLEFLIYFQGNSAPDKSGLPSDRFSAERTGGSVSTLTIQRTQQEDSAVYLCASSLGQGIGGELFFGEGSRLTVL.

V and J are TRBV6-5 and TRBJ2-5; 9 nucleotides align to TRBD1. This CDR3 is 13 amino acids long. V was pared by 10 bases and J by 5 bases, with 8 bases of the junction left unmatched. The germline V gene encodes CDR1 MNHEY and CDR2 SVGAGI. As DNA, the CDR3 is TGTGCCACTGGGACAGGGAATTCGGAGACCCAGTACTTC. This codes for CATGTGNSETQYF.

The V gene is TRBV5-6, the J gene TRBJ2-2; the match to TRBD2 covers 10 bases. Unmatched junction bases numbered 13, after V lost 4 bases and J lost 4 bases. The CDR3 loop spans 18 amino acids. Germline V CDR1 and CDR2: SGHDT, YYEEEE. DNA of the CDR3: TGTGCCAGCAGCGCTCCCTTTCGACTAGCGGGTTCCACCGGGGAGCTGTTTTTT. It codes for CASSAPFRLAGSTGELFF.

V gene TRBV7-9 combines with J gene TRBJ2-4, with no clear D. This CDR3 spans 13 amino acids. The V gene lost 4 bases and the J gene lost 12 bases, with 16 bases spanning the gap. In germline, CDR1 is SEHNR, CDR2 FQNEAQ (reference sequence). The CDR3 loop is CASSSQTPSNQYF. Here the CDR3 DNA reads TGTGCCAGCAGCTCCCAGACTCCCTCGAATCAGTACTTC. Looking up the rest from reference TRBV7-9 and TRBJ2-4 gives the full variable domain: DTGVSQNPRHKITKRGQNVTFRCDPISEHNRLYWYRQTLGQGPEFLTYFQNEAQLEKSRLLSDRFSAERPKGSFSTLEIQRTEQGDSAMYLCASSSQTPSNQYFGAGTRLSVL.

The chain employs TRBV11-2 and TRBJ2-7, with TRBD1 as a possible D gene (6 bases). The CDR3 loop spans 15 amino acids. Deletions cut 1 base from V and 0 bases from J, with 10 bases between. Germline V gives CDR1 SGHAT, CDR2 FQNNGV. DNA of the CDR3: TGTGCCAGCAGCTTAGGACGGACAGCCTCCTACGAGCAGTACTTC. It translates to CASSLGRTASYEQYF.

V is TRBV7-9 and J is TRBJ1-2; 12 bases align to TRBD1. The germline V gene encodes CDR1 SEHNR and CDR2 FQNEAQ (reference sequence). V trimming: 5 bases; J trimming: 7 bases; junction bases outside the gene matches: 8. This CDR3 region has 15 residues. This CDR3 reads CASSVGQGASAGYTF. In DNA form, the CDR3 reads TGTGCCAGCAGCGTGGGACAGGGGGCGAGCGCTGGCTACACCTTC. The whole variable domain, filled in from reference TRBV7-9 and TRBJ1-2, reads DTGVSQNPRHKITKRGQNVTFRCDPISEHNRLYWYRQTLGQGPEFLTYFQNEAQLEKSRLLSDRFSAERPKGSFSTLEIQRTEQGDSAMYLCASSVGQGASAGYTFGSGTRLTVV.